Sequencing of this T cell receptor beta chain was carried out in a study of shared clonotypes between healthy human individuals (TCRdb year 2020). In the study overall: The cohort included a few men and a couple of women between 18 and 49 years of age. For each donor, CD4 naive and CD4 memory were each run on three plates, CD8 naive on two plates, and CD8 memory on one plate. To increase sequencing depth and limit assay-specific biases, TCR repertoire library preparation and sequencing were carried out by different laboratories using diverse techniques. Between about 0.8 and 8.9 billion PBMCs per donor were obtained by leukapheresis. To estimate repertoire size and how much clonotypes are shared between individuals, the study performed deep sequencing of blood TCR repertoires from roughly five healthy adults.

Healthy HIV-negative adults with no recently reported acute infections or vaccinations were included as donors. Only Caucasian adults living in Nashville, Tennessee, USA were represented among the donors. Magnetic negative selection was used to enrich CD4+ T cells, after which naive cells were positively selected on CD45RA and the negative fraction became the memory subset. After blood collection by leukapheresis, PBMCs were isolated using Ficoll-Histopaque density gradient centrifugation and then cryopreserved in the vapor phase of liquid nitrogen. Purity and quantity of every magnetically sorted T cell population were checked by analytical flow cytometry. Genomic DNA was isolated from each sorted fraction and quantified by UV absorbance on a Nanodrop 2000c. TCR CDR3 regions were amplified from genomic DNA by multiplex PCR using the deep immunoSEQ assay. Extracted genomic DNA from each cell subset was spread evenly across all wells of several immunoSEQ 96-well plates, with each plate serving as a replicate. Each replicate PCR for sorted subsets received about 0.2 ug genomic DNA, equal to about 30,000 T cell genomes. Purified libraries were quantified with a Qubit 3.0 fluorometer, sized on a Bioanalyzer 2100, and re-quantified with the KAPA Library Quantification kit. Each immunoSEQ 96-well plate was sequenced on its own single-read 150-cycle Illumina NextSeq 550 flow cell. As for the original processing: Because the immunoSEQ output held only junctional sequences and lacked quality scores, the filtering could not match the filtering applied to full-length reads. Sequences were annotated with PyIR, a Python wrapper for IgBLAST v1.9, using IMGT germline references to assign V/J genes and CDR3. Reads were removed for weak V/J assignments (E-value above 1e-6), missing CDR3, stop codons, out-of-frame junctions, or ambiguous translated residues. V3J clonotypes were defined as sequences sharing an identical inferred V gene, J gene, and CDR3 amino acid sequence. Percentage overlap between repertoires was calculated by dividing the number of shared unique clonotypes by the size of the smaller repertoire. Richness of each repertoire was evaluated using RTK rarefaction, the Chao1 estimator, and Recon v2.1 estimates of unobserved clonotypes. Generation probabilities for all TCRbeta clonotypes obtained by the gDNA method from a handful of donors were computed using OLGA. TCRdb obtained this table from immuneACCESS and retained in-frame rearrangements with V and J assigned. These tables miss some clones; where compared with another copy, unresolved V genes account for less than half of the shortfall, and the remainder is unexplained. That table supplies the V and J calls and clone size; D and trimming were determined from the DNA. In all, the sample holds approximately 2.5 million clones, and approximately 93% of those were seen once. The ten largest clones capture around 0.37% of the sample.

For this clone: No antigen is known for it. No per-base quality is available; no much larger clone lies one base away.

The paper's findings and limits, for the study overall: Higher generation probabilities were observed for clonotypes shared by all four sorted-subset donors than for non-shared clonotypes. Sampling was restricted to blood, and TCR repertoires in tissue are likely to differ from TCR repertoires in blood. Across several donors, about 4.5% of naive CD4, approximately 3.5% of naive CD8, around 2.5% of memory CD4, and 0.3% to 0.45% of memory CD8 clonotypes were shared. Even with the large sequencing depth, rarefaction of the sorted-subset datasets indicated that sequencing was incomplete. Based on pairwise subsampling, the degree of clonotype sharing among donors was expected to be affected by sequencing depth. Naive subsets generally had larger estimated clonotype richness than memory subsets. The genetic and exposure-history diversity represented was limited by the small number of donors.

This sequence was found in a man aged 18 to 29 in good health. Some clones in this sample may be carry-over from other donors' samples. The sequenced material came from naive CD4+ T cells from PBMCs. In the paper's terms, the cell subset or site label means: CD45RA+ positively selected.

The base sequence is TGTGCCAGCAGCCACCTAGCGGACCAAGAGACCCAGTACTTC. It translates as CASSHLADQETQYF. The rearrangement combines TRBV11-2 with TRBJ2-5; 7 bases in the middle match TRBD2. The V end gives up 5 bases and the J end 0 bases, leaving 3 bases in the junction not matched to a gene. As encoded in the germline V gene, CDR1 is SGHAT while CDR2 is FQNNGV. Reading from cysteine to phenylalanine, the CDR3 counts 14 amino acids. The sequence is cut down to CDR3 DNA, 42 bases in frame from base 1. Here the CDR3 is joined to the reference TRBV11-2 and TRBJ2-5 genes, and the full variable domain is: EAGVAQSPRYKIIEKRQSVAFWCNPISGHATLYWYQQILGQGPKLLIQFQNNGVVDDSQLPKDRFSAERLKGVDSTLKIQPAKLEDSAVYLCASSHLADQETQYFGPGTRLLVL.